This T cell receptor (beta chain) was identified during a study of post-analysis software for immune sequencing data. Study details: Included among the disease courses, which were recorded for the cohort, were relapsing-remitting, secondary progressive and progressive-relapsing multiple sclerosis.

The V segment lost 4 bases and the J segment 9 bases; nucleotides outside the gene matches: 7. The CDR3 sequence is 16 residues long. Whole-study results and caveats: Under the F measure, samples that were prepared in one batch clustered strongly together. Among 5 or 6 TRBV segments more frequent in patients than controls were TRBV5-6, TRBV5-1 and TRBV20-1. Controls significantly exceeded multiple sclerosis patients in normalized Chao1 diversity.

Presence of unique molecular identifiers characterized the TCR beta cDNA libraries. One entry per CDR3 protein results from TCRdb running MiXCR on the PCR reads. Among some 700,000 distinct CDR3 sequences, 55% to 60% were seen once, and the ten largest hold roughly 10%. On this clonotype itself: The antigen remains unidentified.

This sequence originates from a girl aged 2 to 10 with multiple sclerosis. Sequencing was performed on blood. V is TRBV12-3 or TRBV12-4 and J is TRBJ2-4; the match to TRBD2 covers 15 bases. The CDR3 coding sequence is TGTGCCAGCAGTTCCGGACTAGCGGGGGGGCAAGGCATTCAGTACTTC. Translated, it gives CASSSGLAGGQGIQYF.